This entry lists 16 T cell receptor beta chains sequenced from one sample in a study of shared clonotypes between healthy human individuals. The assay was immunoSEQ multiplex PCR, and TCRdb's table has in-frame clones only and misses some. The profile covers about half a million clones, with almost 80% appearing a single time and 9.5% to 15% taken by the ten largest. The sample was PBMCs. The receptors were sampled from a woman in her 40s in good health. Some clones in this sample may be carry-over from other donors' samples.

V usage is TRBV10-3 and J usage is TRBJ2-5; 7 bases line up with TRBD2. The CDR3 length is 15 residues. The ends lost 3 bases at V and 2 bases at J; junction bases unmatched: 6. Germline-derived CDR1 and CDR2 are ENHRY and SYGVKD. In DNA, the CDR3 is TGTGCCATCAGTGATCACGGGAGGTCTCAAGAGACCCAGTACTTC. Translation: CAISDHGRSQETQYF.

The chain employs TRBV2 and TRBJ2-3; D is possibly TRBD1 (6 bases). The germline gives CDR1 SNHLY, CDR2 FYNNEI. The CDR3 extends over 15 amino acids. Trimming cost V 6 bases and J 3 bases, with 16 bases left between them. Written as DNA, the CDR3 is TGTGCCAGCAGCGAGGGGGTTGTGAGGACAGATACGCAGTATTTT. Amino acid sequence: CASSEGVVRTDTQYF.

The chain carries TRBV6-6 and TRBJ2-3, with no clear D. This CDR3 has 13 amino acids. V shed 2 bases and J shed 5 bases, with 8 bases lying between them. Germline CDR1 and CDR2: MNHNY and SVGAGI (reference sequence). The CDR3 nucleotides are TGTGCCAGCAGTTACACCCCGGGAGATACGCAGTATTTT. Translation: CASSYTPGDTQYF.

The J gene is TRBJ2-1, the V gene TRBV2; 9 nucleotides align to TRBD2. The V and J ends lost 0 bases and 2 bases, in that order; junction bases with no gene match: 2. Germline CDR1 and CDR2: SNHLY and FYNNEI. This CDR3 comprises 16 residues. The chain's CDR3 is CASSEARGGAYNEQFF. The CDR3 region has the DNA TGTGCCAGCAGTGAAGCGCGGGGGGGCGCCTACAATGAGCAGTTCTTC.

V and J are TRBV4-2 and TRBJ2-1, with 11 positions matching TRBD2. V gave up 3 bases and J gave up 6 bases; unmatched junction bases: 7. Germline values: CDR1 LGHNA, CDR2 YNFKEQ. The CDR3 runs 16 residues. The CDR3 here is CASSHPLAGGSNEQFF. In nucleotides, the CDR3 is TGTGCCAGCAGCCACCCTCTAGCGGGAGGCTCCAATGAGCAGTTCTTC.

V is TRBV6-1 and J is TRBJ2-7; possibly TRBD1 or TRBD2 for D (5 bases each). Looked up from germline, CDR1 is MNHNS and CDR2 is SASEGT. Trimming took off 0 bases at V and 2 bases at J, with 11 bases between the two ends. The CDR3 length is 15 residues. The CDR3 spells CASSEAGTAPYEQYF. For the CDR3, the DNA is TGTGCCAGCAGTGAAGCGGGGACGGCGCCCTACGAGCAGTACTTC.

J is TRBJ1-5 and V is TRBV28; D gene ambiguous. The CDR3 totals 13 residues. V was trimmed by 5 bases and J by 7 bases, leaving 12 bases between them. CDR1 is MDHEN and CDR2 is SYDVKM in the germline V gene. The CDR3 DNA reads TGTGCCAGCAGTCCAGGACTGTCCCAGCCCCAGCATTTT. As protein: CASSPGLSQPQHF.

V is TRBV28 and J is TRBJ1-3; D gene unclear. Germline-derived CDR1 and CDR2 are MDHEN and SYDVKM. This CDR3 has 15 residues. V lost 7 bases to trimming and J lost 0 bases, with 13 bases between them. The CDR3 bases are TGTGCCAGCAATCATGGACGGTTCTCTGGAAACACCATATATTTT. This gives the protein CASNHGRFSGNTIYF.

V usage is TRBV9 and J usage is TRBJ2-5, with D possibly matching TRBD1 (6 bases). The V gene's germline CDR1 is SGDLS and CDR2 YYNGEE. V lost 4 bases to trimming and J lost 1 base, with 14 bases between them. The CDR3 loop spans 15 amino acids. The CDR3 DNA reads as TGTGCCAGCAGCCGTGGGACAAATACCCAAGAGACCCAGTACTTC. It specifies CASSRGTNTQETQYF.

The chain combines TRBV29-1 with TRBJ1-3; TRBD1 might be the D (5 bases). The CDR3 sequence is 13 residues long. The germline V gene has CDR1 SQVTM and CDR2 ANQGSEA. DNA for the CDR3: TGCGGGGGAACAGGAGGGTCTGGAAACACCATATATTTT. As protein: CGGTGGSGNTIYF.

This clone has just one count. This chain links TRBV2 with TRBJ1-5; D is possibly TRBD1 (6 bases). V was shortened by 6 bases and J by 6 bases, with 18 bases between the two germline ends. CDR1 is SNHLY, CDR2 FYNNEI, per germline. This CDR3 has 15 amino acids. The CDR3 is CASSLTGHLAQPQHF. CDR3 coding DNA: TGTGCCAGCAGCCTTACGGGACATCTCGCTCAGCCCCAGCATTTT.

For this clone: A much more abundant neighbour one base away suggests this may be a read error. This rearrangement joins TRBV7-9 to TRBJ2-7; D gene unclear. The V gene's germline CDR1 is SEHNR and CDR2 FQNEAQ (reference sequence). The CDR3 totals 12 residues. Trimming removed 4 bases at V and 3 bases at J, with 7 bases between. This CDR3 is CASSYGVYEQYF. The CDR3, as DNA: TGTGCCAGCAGCTATGGGGTCTACGAGCAGTACTTC.

The genes are TRBV7-9 and TRBJ2-4; 7 bases agree with TRBD1. The CDR3 is 16 residues long. Germline V gene sequence: CDR1 SEHNR, CDR2 FQNEAQ (reference sequence). Trimming took 0 bases from V and 0 from J; bases not matched to a gene: 2. CDR3 sequence: CASSLAQGIAKNIQYF. As DNA, the CDR3 is TGTGCCAGCAGCTTAGCACAGGGGATAGCCAAAAACATTCAGTACTTC.

This clone was seen only once. The J gene is TRBJ2-7, the V gene TRBV15; 8 nucleotides agree with TRBD1. V shed 4 bases and J 5 bases; nucleotides not matched to a gene: 13. The CDR3 is 16 residues long. Looked up from germline, CDR1 is LNHNV and CDR2 is YYDKDF (reference sequence). The CDR3 region is CATSTLYRGDSDEQYF. Here the CDR3 DNA reads TGTGCCACCAGCACCCTGTACAGGGGGGACAGCGACGAGCAGTACTTC.

J is TRBJ1-4 and V is TRBV28; a weak D match, TRBD1 (6 bases). Trimming pared 6 bases from V and 5 bases from J, leaving 10 bases between. CDR1 MDHEN and CDR2 SYDVKM come from the germline V gene. CDR3 length equals 13 residues. The CDR3 nucleotides are TGTGCCAGCAGCCGGACAGACAATGAAAAACTGTTTTTT. This gives the protein CASSRTDNEKLFF.

The chain employs TRBV2 and TRBJ1-3; D call uncertain. The germline V gene encodes CDR1 SNHLY and CDR2 FYNNEI. The CDR3 is 13 residues long. Trimming removed 5 bases at V and 3 bases at J, with 8 bases between. The CDR3 DNA sequence: TGTGCCAGCAGTCGAGGAGATGGAAACACCATATATTTT. Translated, it gives CASSRGDGNTIYF.